This TCR beta chain was sequenced during a study of shared clonotypes between healthy human individuals. General observations from the study: Blood alone was sampled, and tissue repertoires likely differ.

Note on this clone: The antigen is not known.

V lost 4 bases and J 7 bases, leaving 8 bases between the germline ends. Germline assignment: CDR1 SNHLY and CDR2 FYNNEI. CDR3 length: 12 amino acids. The assay was immunoSEQ multiplex PCR, and TCRdb's table has in-frame clones only and misses some. The repertoire consists of 1.6 million or so clones, with approximately 98.5% occurring once and the leading ten covering about 0.35%. The specimen was naive CD4+ T cells sorted from blood. Subset given: CD45RA+ positively selected. This chain connects TRBV2 to TRBJ2-1; D gene ambiguous. This clonotype was obtained from a man aged 30-40 years in good health. The CDR3 reads CASSARENEQFF. The DNA for the CDR3 is TGTGCCAGCAGTGCAAGGGAAAATGAGCAGTTCTTC.